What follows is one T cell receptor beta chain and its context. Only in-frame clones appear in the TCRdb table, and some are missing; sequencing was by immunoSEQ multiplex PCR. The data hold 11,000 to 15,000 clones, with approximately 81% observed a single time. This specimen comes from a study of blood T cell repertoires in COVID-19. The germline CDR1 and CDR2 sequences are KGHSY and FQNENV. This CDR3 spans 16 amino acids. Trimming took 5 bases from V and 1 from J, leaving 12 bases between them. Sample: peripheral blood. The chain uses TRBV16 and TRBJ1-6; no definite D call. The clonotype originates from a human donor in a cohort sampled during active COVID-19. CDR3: CASSTRGGSYNSPLHF. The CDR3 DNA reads TGTGCCAGCAGCACTCGTGGAGGGTCCTATAATTCACCCCTCCACTTT. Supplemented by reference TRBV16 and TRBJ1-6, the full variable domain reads GEEVAQTPKHLVRGEGQKAKLYCAPIKGHSYVFWYQQVLKNEFKFLISFQNENVFDETGMPKERFSAKCLPNSPCSLEIQATKLEDSAVYFCASSTRGGSYNSPLHFGNGTRLTVT.